Listed here are 20 T cell receptor beta chains from one sample, sequenced in a study of T cell changes during pregnancy in multiple sclerosis. This table comes from immunoSEQ multiplex PCR, and its TCRdb copy is limited to in-frame clones, with some not included. Found here are about 100,000 clones, around 92% of them singletons; the top ten hold about 0.78%. Sequencing used peripheral blood, obtained in the third trimester of pregnancy. The receptors were sampled from a female donor in good health, enrolled as a control in a pregnancy study.

The genes are TRBV2 and TRBJ1-6; D may be TRBD1 (5 bases). Germline loops: CDR1 SNHLY, CDR2 FYNNEI. V was pared by 6 bases and J by 0 bases, with 9 bases between. The CDR3 spans 15 residues. The CDR3 DNA reads as TGTGCCAGCAGAGACGACAGCTCCTATAATTCACCCCTCCACTTT. Encoded protein: CASRDDSSYNSPLHF. Full variable domain (missing parts from reference TRBV2 and TRBJ1-6): EPEVTQTPSHQVTQMGQEVILRCVPISNHLYFYWYRQILGQKVEFLVSFYNNEISEKSEIFDDQFSVERPDGSNFTLKIRSTKLEDSAMYFCASRDDSSYNSPLHFGNGTRLTVT.

This chain connects TRBV27 to TRBJ2-7; D is unresolved. The V and J ends lost 2 bases and 0 bases respectively, with 5 bases between them. The length of the CDR3 is 13 residues. Germline V lookup: CDR1 MNHEY, CDR2 SMNVEV (reference sequence). DNA of the CDR3: TGTGCCAGCAGTTTAACATCCTCCTACGAGCAGTACTTC. It codes for CASSLTSSYEQYF.

The chain uses TRBV6-5 and TRBJ2-1, with D possibly TRBD1 on 5 matching bases. V lost 6 bases and J 3 bases, leaving 12 bases between the germline ends. The CDR3 runs 14 residues. Germline-derived CDR1 and CDR2 are MNHEY and SVGAGI. The CDR3 DNA reads as TGTGCCAGCAGCCAAAAGACAGACTACAATGAGCAGTTCTTC. Translation: CASSQKTDYNEQFF.

This chain links TRBV19 with TRBJ1-2; 9 bases are a match to TRBD1. Per germline, CDR1 LNHDA and CDR2 SQIVND (reference sequence). V was clipped by 5 bases and J by 4 bases; unmatched bases: 8. The CDR3 runs 15 residues. The CDR3 loop is CASSGGQGSAYGYTF. The CDR3 DNA reads TGTGCCAGTAGTGGAGGACAGGGGAGTGCCTATGGCTACACCTTC.

This chain connects TRBV7-9 to TRBJ1-1; 7 bases agree with TRBD1. Looked up from germline, CDR1 is SEHNR and CDR2 is FQNEAQ (reference sequence). The CDR3 covers 15 residues. V was clipped by 2 bases and J by 0 bases; unmatched bases: 3. The DNA of the CDR3 is TGTGCCAGCAGCTTAACGGGACAGCTGAACACTGAAGCTTTCTTT. The encoded protein is CASSLTGQLNTEAFF. Based on the CDR3 plus reference TRBV7-9 and TRBJ1-1, the full variable domain is DTGVSQNPRHKITKRGQNVTFRCDPISEHNRLYWYRQTLGQGPEFLTYFQNEAQLEKSRLLSDRFSAERPKGSFSTLEIQRTEQGDSAMYLCASSLTGQLNTEAFFGQGTRLTVV.

CDR3 loop: CASSPTGSMNTEAFF. CDR3 DNA: TGCGCCAGCAGCCCTACAGGGAGCATGAACACTGAAGCTTTCTTT. The V and J genes are TRBV5-1 and TRBJ1-1, with TRBD1 as a possible D gene (6 bases). Trimming cost V 4 bases and J 0 bases, with 13 bases left between them. CDR3 size: 15 residues. Looked up from germline, CDR1 is SGHRS and CDR2 is YFSETQ.

The V gene is TRBV9, the J gene TRBJ2-7; 7 bases are a match to TRBD1. Germline assignment: CDR1 SGDLS and CDR2 YYNGEE. The V and J ends lost 1 base and 4 bases, in that order; junction bases with no gene match: 8. This CDR3 has 15 amino acids. The CDR3 coding sequence is TGTGCCAGCAGCGTACAGACAGGGATAGTATACGAGCAGTACTTC. Its translation: CASSVQTGIVYEQYF.

This clone was observed a single time. The rearrangement links TRBV15 to TRBJ1-2; 8 bases align to TRBD1. With V trimmed by 5 bases and J by 7 bases, 9 bases remained unmatched. Germline V gene data show CDR1 as LNHNV and CDR2 as YYDKDF (reference sequence). The CDR3 spans 14 residues. CDR3 in DNA: TGTGCCACCAGCTCTCGAAGGACAGGGTTTGGCTACACCTTC. Translation gives CATSSRRTGFGYTF.

This CDR3 is CASSFPGRVPYNEQFF. In nucleotides, the CDR3 is TGTGCCAGCAGCTTTCCGGGCAGGGTCCCCTACAATGAGCAGTTCTTC. The chain employs TRBV7-3 and TRBJ2-1; maybe TRBD1 (5 bases). V was trimmed by 3 bases and J by 2 bases, leaving 14 bases between them. The CDR3 runs 16 residues. Germline V lookup: CDR1 SGHTA, CDR2 FQGTGA.

V is TRBV11-3 and J is TRBJ1-6; D is perhaps TRBD1 (6 bases). This CDR3 has 14 residues. With 5 bases removed from V and 9 bases from J, the gap between germline ends came to 14 bases. The germline V gene has CDR1 SGHNT and CDR2 YENEEA. CDR3 DNA sequence: TGTGCCAGCAGCGCCAGCCAAGGGGGTTCACCCCTCCACTTT. Translating gives CASSASQGGSPLHF.

As concerns this clone: Other DNA sequences in this specimen translate into the identical CDR3. The rearrangement uses TRBV7-2 and TRBJ1-4, with 10 bases fitting TRBD1. This CDR3 contains 15 residues. Per germline, CDR1 SGHTA and CDR2 FQGNSA. The junction had 3 bases not matched to a gene; V was cut back by 2 bases and J by 6 bases. The CDR3 loop is CASSLSGTGDEKLFF. DNA of the CDR3: TGTGCCAGCAGCTTATCCGGGACAGGGGATGAAAAACTGTTTTTT. Combining the CDR3 with reference TRBV7-2 and TRBJ1-4 gives the whole variable domain GAGVSQSPSNKVTEKGKDVELRCDPISGHTALYWYRQSLGQGLEFLIYFQGNSAPDKSGLPSDRFSAERTGGSVSTLTIQRTQQEDSAVYLCASSLSGTGDEKLFFGSGTQLSVL.

This clone was observed a single time. This chain uses TRBV7-2 with TRBJ2-7; TRBD1 agrees at 7 bases. The ends lost 4 bases at V and 7 bases at J; junction bases unmatched: 7. The germline V gene has CDR1 SGHTA and CDR2 FQGNSA. The CDR3 consists of 13 residues. The CDR3 region is CASSSETGREQYF. CDR3 DNA: TGTGCCAGCAGCTCGGAGACAGGGCGGGAGCAGTACTTC. The full variable domain, with the rest looked up from reference TRBV7-2 and TRBJ2-7, is GAGVSQSPSNKVTEKGKDVELRCDPISGHTALYWYRQSLGQGLEFLIYFQGNSAPDKSGLPSDRFSAERTGGSVSTLTIQRTQQEDSAVYLCASSSETGREQYFGPGTRLTVT.

The genes are TRBV7-6 and TRBJ2-7, with 9 bases matching TRBD2. Trimming removed 5 bases from V and 7 bases from J; junction bases left unmatched: 15. CDR3 length: 16 residues. CDR1 is SGHVS, CDR2 FNYEAQ, per germline. CDR3 amino acids: CASSPSRGGAIGEQYF. DNA for the CDR3: TGTGCCAGCAGCCCCAGCCGCGGGGGGGCCATTGGGGAGCAGTACTTC.

In DNA form, the CDR3 reads TGTGCCAGCAGCTTCGGGGCCGGGGAGCTGTTTTTT. Translated: CASSFGAGELFF. This chain connects TRBV7-2 to TRBJ2-2; D possibly corresponds to TRBD2 (5 bases). This CDR3 has 12 amino acids. Trimming took off 3 bases at V and 6 bases at J, with 5 bases between the two ends. CDR1 is SGHTA, CDR2 FQGNSA, per germline.

This rearrangement joins TRBV9 to TRBJ2-1; D is uncertain. The CDR3 sequence is 16 residues long. Germline-derived CDR1 and CDR2 are SGDLS and YYNGEE. Between the trimmed V and J ends, which lost 3 bases and 0 bases, there was a span of 13 bases. The CDR3 is CASSGGLGGSYNEQFF. In DNA, the CDR3 is TGTGCCAGCAGCGGCGGATTGGGTGGCTCCTACAATGAGCAGTTCTTC.

This chain links TRBV7-3 with TRBJ2-2; 9 nucleotides align to TRBD1. CDR3 size: 17 residues. Unmatched junction bases numbered 8, after V lost 0 bases and J lost 6 bases. CDR1 and CDR2 from the germline V gene are SGHTA and FQGTGA. The CDR3, as DNA: TGTGCCAGCAGCTTAACGCGGGACAGGGCCGGCGCCGGGGAGCTGTTTTTT. Translation gives CASSLTRDRAGAGELFF.

This chain uses TRBV6-6 with TRBJ1-6; the D gene is possibly TRBD1 (5 bases). CDR1 is MNHNY and CDR2 is SVGAGI in the germline V gene (reference sequence). V was cut by 2 bases and J by 6 bases, with 11 bases left in between. This CDR3 is 15 amino acids long. CDR3 DNA sequence: TGTGCCAGCAGTTACCTGACAGTCATTAATTCACCCCTCCACTTT. It codes for CASSYLTVINSPLHF.

The gene calls are TRBV11-2 and TRBJ1-5; TRBD1 matches 10 bases. This CDR3 has 14 residues. The V and J ends lost 5 bases and 7 bases, in that order; junction bases with no gene match: 5. Germline V lookup: CDR1 SGHAT, CDR2 FQNNGV. CDR3 in amino acids: CASSTGTGVQPQHF. DNA of the CDR3: TGTGCCAGCAGCACCGGGACAGGGGTGCAGCCCCAGCATTTT.

The V gene is TRBV11-3, the J gene TRBJ2-1; TRBD2 might be the D (6 bases). V was pared by 0 bases and J by 4 bases, with 16 bases between. Germline V gene sequence: CDR1 SGHNT, CDR2 YENEEA. This CDR3 comprises 17 residues. The CDR3 bases are TGTGCCAGCAGCTTAGATCTCCGGGACTCACCATACAATGAGCAGTTCTTC. The encoded protein is CASSLDLRDSPYNEQFF.

This rearrangement joins TRBV2 to TRBJ2-5; tentatively, D is TRBD2 (5 bases). The germline V gene has CDR1 SNHLY and CDR2 FYNNEI. The CDR3 totals 14 residues. V was cut by 9 bases and J by 1 base, with 15 bases left in between. The CDR3 spells CASRVGEPQETQYF. DNA for the CDR3: TGTGCCAGTCGTGTCGGGGAACCCCAAGAGACCCAGTACTTC.